This entry lists 21 T cell receptor beta chains sequenced from one sample in a study of blood T cell repertoires in COVID-19. Method: immunoSEQ multiplex PCR; TCRdb's copy keeps in-frame clones and lacks some. The sample lists some 250,000 clones; roughly 85% were seen once. The sequencing input was peripheral blood. All receptors come from a woman under 30 with acute or convalescent COVID-19.

The V call is TRBV28, the J call TRBJ1-2, with D tentatively TRBD1 (6 bases). The CDR3 totals 15 residues. From germline, CDR1 is MDHEN and CDR2 SYDVKM. V dropped 3 bases and J dropped 4 bases, with 15 bases sitting between them. CDR3: CASSLWQGSSYGYTF. The CDR3 DNA follows: TGTGCCAGCAGTTTGTGGCAGGGGAGCAGCTATGGCTACACCTTC.

The chain uses TRBV9 and TRBJ2-7; 8 bases match TRBD2. Germline V gene sequence: CDR1 SGDLS, CDR2 YYNGEE. The CDR3 contains 14 residues. With 4 bases clipped from V and 3 bases from J, the junction kept 6 bases outside the gene matches. The CDR3 here is CASSQSGSRYEQYF. The DNA for the CDR3 is TGTGCCAGCAGCCAAAGCGGGAGTCGCTACGAGCAGTACTTC.

The chain carries TRBV6-6 and TRBJ2-7; no definite D call. The CDR3 extends over 12 amino acids. CDR1 is MNHNY, CDR2 SVGAGI, per germline (reference sequence). Trimming left V 5 bases short and J 9 bases short, with 14 bases between. CDR3 region: CASSPPERGQYF. The DNA of the CDR3 is TGTGCCAGCAGTCCCCCGGAGAGAGGGCAGTACTTC.

The chain carries TRBV10-1 and TRBJ2-5, with D possibly matching TRBD1 (6 bases). Trimming left V 4 bases short and J 5 bases short, with 14 bases between. Germline V lookup: CDR1 WNHNN, CDR2 SYGVQD (reference sequence). CDR3 length: 14 amino acids. CDR3 amino acids: CASSATGLQETQYF. The CDR3 region has the DNA TGCGCCAGCAGTGCTACAGGGCTTCAGGAGACCCAGTACTTC.

The chain links TRBV6-5 to TRBJ2-7; unclear D gene. The CDR3 is 16 residues long. The V and J ends lost 0 bases and 5 bases respectively, with 17 bases between them. Germline V gene lookup returns CDR1 MNHEY and CDR2 SVGAGI. The CDR3 bases are TGTGCCAGCAGTTACTCGGGTCTATCGGGTACCCACGAGCAGTACTTC. It yields the protein CASSYSGLSGTHEQYF.

The chain employs TRBV29-1 and TRBJ1-2; D unclear. The CDR3 length is 14 residues. Trimming shortened V by 7 bases and J by 7 bases, and 22 bases separated the two germline ends. Germline V gene sequence: CDR1 SQVTM, CDR2 ANQGSEA. CDR3 DNA: TGCAGCGCCTGGACTCAGACGTCCCGGGGTGGCTACACCTTC. Protein product: CSAWTQTSRGGYTF.

The chain carries TRBV7-9 and TRBJ1-6; the D gene is possibly TRBD1 (5 bases). CDR1 SEHNR and CDR2 FQNEAQ come from the germline V gene (reference sequence). The CDR3 totals 15 residues. V lost 5 bases and J 9 bases, leaving 17 bases between the germline ends. The CDR3 sequence is CASSPGSGGGSPLHF. CDR3 nucleotides: TGTGCCAGCAGCCCGGGGTCTGGGGGGGGTTCACCCCTCCACTTT.

The chain links TRBV5-1 to TRBJ2-1; 11 bases match TRBD2. This CDR3 region has 15 residues. V lost 4 bases and J lost 7; bases outside the gene matches: 7. CDR1 and CDR2 from the germline V gene are SGHRS and YFSETQ. CDR3 loop: CASSPGLAVQNEQFF. CDR3 coding DNA: TGCGCCAGCAGCCCGGGACTAGCGGTTCAGAATGAGCAGTTCTTC.

The gene calls are TRBV5-1 and TRBJ2-7; TRBD2 aligns across 14 bases. After removal of 1 base from V and 6 bases from J, the junction contained 9 bases not matched to a gene. The length of the CDR3 is 17 residues. The germline V gene encodes CDR1 SGHRS and CDR2 YFSETQ. DNA of the CDR3: TGCGCCAGCAGCTTGAATTACCCTGGACTAGCGGGAGGCGAGCAGTACTTC. Translated: CASSLNYPGLAGGEQYF.

The chain links TRBV11-2 to TRBJ1-2; TRBD1 matches at 9 bases. There are 18 residues in the CDR3. The germline gives CDR1 SGHAT, CDR2 FQNNGV. The junction had 16 bases not matched to a gene; V was cut back by 4 bases and J by 4 bases. The CDR3 loop is CASSSIPKSGQGSYGYTF. CDR3 bases: TGTGCCAGCAGCTCGATACCAAAATCGGGACAGGGTTCCTATGGCTACACCTTC.

The CDR3 region is CASSLGGTYGYTF. CDR3 DNA: TGTGCCAGCAGCTTAGGCGGGACCTATGGCTACACCTTC. This rearrangement joins TRBV7-8 to TRBJ1-2; a weak D match, TRBD1 (5 bases). V was trimmed by 1 base and J by 4 bases, leaving 7 bases between them. The CDR3 runs to 13 residues. CDR1 SGHVS and CDR2 FQNEAQ come from the germline V gene. The full variable domain, with the rest looked up from reference TRBV7-8 and TRBJ1-2, is GAGVSQSPRYKVAKRGQDVALRCDPISGHVSLFWYQQALGQGPEFLTYFQNEAQLDKSGLPSDRFFAERPEGSVSTLKIQRTQQEDSAVYLCASSLGGTYGYTFGSGTRLTVV.

V and J are TRBV7-9 and TRBJ2-1; possible D gene TRBD2, 6 bases. Germline CDR1 reads SEHNR; CDR2 reads FQNEAQ (reference sequence). The germline V and J ends were trimmed by 5 bases and 6 bases, with 29 bases remaining between them. This CDR3 region has 19 residues. The CDR3: CASSPIEHWGDRAINEQFF. Here the CDR3 DNA reads TGTGCCAGCAGCCCCATCGAACATTGGGGGGACCGGGCCATCAATGAGCAGTTCTTC.

The chain joins TRBV5-6 to TRBJ1-5; D is perhaps TRBD1 (6 bases). The CDR3 is 18 amino acids. Per the germline V gene, CDR1 is SGHDT and CDR2 is YYEEEE. Trimming cost V 0 bases and J 0 bases, with 16 bases left between them. The CDR3 sequence is CASSLAGGGLYSNQPQHF. In DNA, the CDR3 is TGTGCCAGCAGCTTGGCGGGGGGCGGCCTTTATAGCAATCAGCCCCAGCATTTT. The entire variable domain, with the rest obtained from reference TRBV5-6 and TRBJ1-5, is as follows: DAGVTQSPTHLIKTRGQQVTLRCSPKSGHDTVSWYQQALGQGPQFIFQYYEEEERQRGNFPDRFSGHQFPNYSSELNVNALLLGDSALYLCASSLAGGGLYSNQPQHFGDGTRLSIL.

This chain joins TRBV10-3 and TRBJ1-2; D call uncertain. The CDR3 is 14 amino acids. The germline V and J ends were trimmed by 0 bases and 4 bases, with 9 bases remaining between them. Per germline, CDR1 ENHRY and CDR2 SYGVKD. CDR3 loop: CAISESAEIYGYTF. CDR3 nucleotides: TGTGCCATCAGTGAGTCTGCAGAAATCTATGGCTACACCTTC.

The V gene is TRBV19, the J gene TRBJ1-2; 9 nucleotides agree with TRBD1. The CDR3 length is 13 residues. The trim removed 6 bases at V and 6 bases at J, leaving 5 bases unmatched. Germline V CDR1 and CDR2: LNHDA, SQIVND (reference sequence). The CDR3 nucleotides are TGTGCCAGTAGCTTCACAGGGGGCAATGGCTACACCTTC. Its translation is CASSFTGGNGYTF.

This clone was observed a single time. This chain uses TRBV27 with TRBJ2-7; 10 bases fit TRBD1. The germline CDR1 and CDR2 sequences are MNHEY and SMNVEV (reference sequence). The CDR3 length is 17 residues. V gave up 1 base and J gave up 4 bases; unmatched junction bases: 10. Here the CDR3 reads CASSLLAPTGGAYEQYF. The CDR3 nucleotides read TGTGCCAGCAGTTTATTGGCCCCGACAGGGGGCGCGTACGAGCAGTACTTC.

CDR3 coding DNA: TGTGCCAGCAGTGAGTCGCGGGAGATTGATACGCAGTATTTT. Amino acids: CASSESREIDTQYF. V is TRBV6-4 and J is TRBJ2-3, with 7 bases aligning to TRBD2. V lost 3 bases and J lost 6; bases outside the gene matches: 6. CDR3 size: 14 residues. CDR1 and CDR2 (germline): MRHNA, SNTAGT.

V gene TRBV13 combines with J gene TRBJ1-6, with no clear D. Germline CDR1 reads PRHDT; CDR2 reads FYEKMQ (reference sequence). V dropped 5 bases and J dropped 7 bases, with 6 bases sitting between them. The CDR3 is 12 residues long. DNA of the CDR3: TGTGCCAGCAGCCCAGGAAATTCACCCCTCCACTTT. It specifies CASSPGNSPLHF.

The chain has TRBV5-5 and TRBJ2-3, with 9 positions matching TRBD1. This CDR3 spans 15 amino acids. Germline V gene data show CDR1 as SGHKS and CDR2 as YYEKEE (reference sequence). Trimming cost V 5 bases and J 1 base; bases outside gene matches: 5. The CDR3 DNA reads TGTGCCAGCAGGTGGGGACAGGGAGGCACAGATACGCAGTATTTT. Residues: CASRWGQGGTDTQYF.

The genes are TRBV18 and TRBJ2-7; 11 bases agree with TRBD1. The germline V gene has CDR1 KGHSH and CDR2 LQKENI. The CDR3 sequence is 14 residues long. Trimming removed 4 bases from V and 5 bases from J; junction bases left unmatched: 4. This CDR3 reads CASSLGTGGNEQYF. The CDR3 DNA follows: TGTGCCAGCTCACTCGGGACAGGGGGAAACGAGCAGTACTTC.

This clone occurred once. The V gene is TRBV12-3 or TRBV12-4, the J gene TRBJ1-3, with no clear D. The CDR3 covers 13 residues. Trimming shortened V by 6 bases and J by 2 bases, and 8 bases separated the two germline ends. CDR3 loop: CASSPSTGNTIYF. For the CDR3, the DNA is TGTGCCAGCAGCCCGAGTACTGGAAACACCATATATTTT.